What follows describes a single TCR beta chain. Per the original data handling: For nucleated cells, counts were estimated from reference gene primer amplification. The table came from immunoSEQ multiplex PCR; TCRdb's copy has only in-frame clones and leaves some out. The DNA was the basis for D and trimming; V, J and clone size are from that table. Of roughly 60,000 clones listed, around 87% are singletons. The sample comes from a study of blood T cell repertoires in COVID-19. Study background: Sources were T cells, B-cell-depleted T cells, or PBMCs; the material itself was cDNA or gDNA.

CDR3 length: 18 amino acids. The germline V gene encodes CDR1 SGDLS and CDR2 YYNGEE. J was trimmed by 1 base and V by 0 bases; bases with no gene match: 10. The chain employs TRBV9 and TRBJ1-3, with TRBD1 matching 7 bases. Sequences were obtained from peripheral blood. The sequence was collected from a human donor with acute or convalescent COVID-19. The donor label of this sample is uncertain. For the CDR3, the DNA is TGTGCCAGCAGCGTAGAGGGGACAGCCACGGGATCTGGAAACACCATATATTTT. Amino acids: CASSVEGTATGSGNTIYF.